This T cell receptor beta chain was obtained from a study of blood T cells in healthy people across ages. Study information: Capture via template switching afforded approximately one barcoded beta molecule per two T cells. Whole-study results and caveats: Measured against age, TCR beta diversity per million T cells decreased in a roughly linear manner.

A second PCR of about 6 to 12 cycles used a sample-barcoded 5' primer and a J-beta primer mix. Each TCR beta cDNA got a 12-nucleotide random molecular identifier. TCRdb passed the 5' RACE reads through MiXCR, listing each CDR3 protein once. Here the sample spans some 370,000 distinct CDR3 sequences, over 45% being singletons. This CDR3 spans 17 amino acids. In germline, CDR1 is SNHLY, CDR2 FYNNEI. J gave up 4 bases and V 1 base, and 11 bases lay outside the gene matches. This clonotype was picked up many times. Its specificity is unknown. Researchers report isolating at least 7 million PBMCs per sample.

Sample: blood. The source is a man aged 60 to 75 in good health. The chain joins TRBV2 to TRBJ2-5; 8 nucleotides match TRBD1. As DNA, the CDR3 is TGTGCCAGCAGTGAAGGATGGACAGGGCGGGGTCGAGAGACCCAGTACTTC. Protein product: CASSEGWTGRGRETQYF.